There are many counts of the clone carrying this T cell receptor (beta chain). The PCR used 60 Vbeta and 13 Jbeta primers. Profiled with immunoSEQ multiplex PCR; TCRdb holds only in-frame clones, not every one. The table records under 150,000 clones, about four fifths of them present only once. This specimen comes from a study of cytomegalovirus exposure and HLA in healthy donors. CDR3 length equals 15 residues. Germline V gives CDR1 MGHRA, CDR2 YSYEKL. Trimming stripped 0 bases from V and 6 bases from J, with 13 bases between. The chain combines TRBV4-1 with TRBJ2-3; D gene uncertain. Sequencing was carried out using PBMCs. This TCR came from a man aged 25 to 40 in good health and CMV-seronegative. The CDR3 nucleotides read TGCGCCAGCAGCCAAGAACAGACGATCAGGGATACGCAGTATTTT. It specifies CASSQEQTIRDTQYF.